Below, 27 T cell receptor beta chains from the same sample are listed, as sequenced in a study of cytomegalovirus exposure and HLA in healthy donors. Primers: 60 Vbeta forward and 13 Jbeta reverse. Measured with immunoSEQ multiplex PCR; TCRdb has only the in-frame clones, and not every one. The repertoire table contains about 67,000 clones. Sample: PBMCs. These receptors all stem from a woman in her 30s in good health and CMV-seronegative.

The gene calls are TRBV18 and TRBJ1-4; TRBD1 matches 7 bases. V lost 6 bases, J lost 7 bases, and 5 bases stayed unmatched. Per the germline V gene, CDR1 is KGHSH and CDR2 is LQKENI. The CDR3 has 13 residues. The CDR3 DNA sequence: TGTGCCAGCTCGTTGGGACAGTCTGAAAAACTGTTTTTT. Translation: CASSLGQSEKLFF.

The chain has TRBV5-4 and TRBJ1-5, with 7 bases fitting TRBD1. The CDR3 is 14 amino acids. Unmatched junction bases numbered 2, after V lost 0 bases and J lost 5 bases. Germline loops: CDR1 SGHNT, CDR2 YYREEE (reference sequence). CDR3 coding DNA: TGTGCCAGCAGCTTGGAAGGGGGCGATCAGCCCCAGCATTTT. The encoded protein is CASSLEGGDQPQHF.

A note on this clone: Other DNA sequences in this sample translate to the same CDR3. The chain joins TRBV18 to TRBJ2-2, with unresolved D. CDR1 and CDR2 from the germline V gene are KGHSH and LQKENI. The V end lost 2 bases, the J end lost 6 bases, and 22 bases lay between the germline ends. This CDR3 contains 18 residues. DNA of the CDR3: TGTGCCAGCTCACCATATAATCTGGCCGCCTTTGCTCCCGGGGAGCTGTTTTTT. Translation: CASSPYNLAAFAPGELFF.

The chain is built from TRBV9 and TRBJ2-1; 8 bases fit TRBD2. Germline CDR1 SGDLS, CDR2 YYNGEE. Losses at the gene ends were 6 bases for V and 8 bases for J; bases not matched to a gene: 10. The CDR3 length is 14 residues. DNA for the CDR3: TGTGCCAGCACCTCGGGGGGGCTAGGGGATGAGCAGTTCTTC. Its translation: CASTSGGLGDEQFF.

The chain has TRBV2 and TRBJ2-7, with D maybe TRBD1 (5 bases). The CDR3 length is 15 residues. Trimming shortened V by 5 bases and J by 3 bases, and 17 bases separated the two germline ends. Germline V gives CDR1 SNHLY, CDR2 FYNNEI. This CDR3 is CASSPNQGSGYEQYF. The CDR3 nucleotides read TGTGCCAGCAGTCCCAACCAGGGAAGTGGCTACGAGCAGTACTTC. The full variable domain, rest sourced from reference TRBV2 and TRBJ2-7, is EPEVTQTPSHQVTQMGQEVILRCVPISNHLYFYWYRQILGQKVEFLVSFYNNEISEKSEIFDDQFSVERPDGSNFTLKIRSTKLEDSAMYFCASSPNQGSGYEQYFGPGTRLTVT.

The rearrangement links TRBV9 to TRBJ2-6; D might be TRBD2 (6 bases). The V and J ends lost 3 bases and 2 bases respectively, with 9 bases between them. The germline V gene encodes CDR1 SGDLS and CDR2 YYNGEE. This CDR3 region has 15 residues. Here the CDR3 DNA reads TGTGCCAGCAGCGCCGGCGGGGCTGGGGCCAACGTCCTGACTTTC. This gives the protein CASSAGGAGANVLTF.

The chain couples TRBV7-9 to TRBJ2-7; a weak D match, TRBD2 (6 bases). Trimming stripped 7 bases from V and 1 base from J, with 17 bases between. Per the germline V gene, CDR1 is SEHNR and CDR2 is FQNEAQ (reference sequence). This CDR3 is built from 15 residues. The CDR3 sequence is CASTELLRESYEQYF. CDR3 DNA sequence: TGTGCCAGCACCGAACTCCTCCGGGAGTCCTACGAGCAGTACTTC. The variable domain in full, completed from reference TRBV7-9 and TRBJ2-7, reads DTGVSQNPRHKITKRGQNVTFRCDPISEHNRLYWYRQTLGQGPEFLTYFQNEAQLEKSRLLSDRFSAERPKGSFSTLEIQRTEQGDSAMYLCASTELLRESYEQYFGPGTRLTVT.

This chain links TRBV18 with TRBJ1-4; 7 nucleotides line up with TRBD1. The germline V gene has CDR1 KGHSH and CDR2 LQKENI. The junction had 5 bases not matched to a gene; V was cut back by 3 bases and J by 7 bases. The CDR3 runs to 14 residues. CDR3: CASSPTGRGEKLFF. CDR3 nucleotide sequence: TGTGCCAGCTCACCGACAGGGCGGGGTGAAAAACTGTTTTTT.

This rearrangement joins TRBV18 to TRBJ2-2; a possible D gene is TRBD2 (5 bases). CDR3 length equals 15 residues. Trimming left V 3 bases short and J 4 bases short, with 12 bases between. Germline assignment: CDR1 KGHSH and CDR2 LQKENI. The CDR3 loop reads CASSPTRISTGELFF. CDR3 nucleotide sequence: TGTGCCAGCTCACCTACTAGAATCAGCACCGGGGAGCTGTTTTTT.

The chain couples TRBV18 to TRBJ2-2, with D possibly TRBD2 on 5 matching bases. Germline V CDR1 and CDR2: KGHSH, LQKENI. Between the trimmed V and J ends, which lost 8 bases and 4 bases, there was a span of 17 bases. This CDR3 is built from 15 residues. The CDR3 spells CASPSPKRSTGELFF. The DNA for the CDR3 is TGTGCCAGCCCGAGCCCCAAGCGGTCCACCGGGGAGCTGTTTTTT.

To note about this clone: The sample contains more than one DNA sequence encoding this CDR3. The chain recombines TRBV5-1 with TRBJ2-2; D might be TRBD2 (5 bases). The germline V gene has CDR1 SGHRS and CDR2 YFSETQ. Trimming took off 4 bases at V and 5 bases at J, with 12 bases between the two ends. This CDR3 region has 14 residues. CDR3 residues: CASSMLAGTGELFF. CDR3 nucleotide sequence: TGCGCCAGCAGCATGCTAGCAGGAACCGGGGAGCTGTTTTTT.

This chain uses TRBV28 with TRBJ2-7; D not certain. V was pared by 2 bases and J by 0 bases, with 11 bases between. Germline V lookup: CDR1 MDHEN, CDR2 SYDVKM. The CDR3 length is 15 residues. In DNA, the CDR3 is TGTGCCAGCAGTTTAGCGAGTAGGAGCTCCTACGAGCAGTACTTC. It yields the protein CASSLASRSSYEQYF.

V gene TRBV6-5 combines with J gene TRBJ2-5; a weak D match, TRBD1 (6 bases). CDR1 MNHEY and CDR2 SVGAGI come from the germline V gene. CDR3 length: 14 residues. The V end was cut by 4 bases, the J end by 2 bases, with 11 bases between. CDR3 loop: CASSLGQRQETQYF. Written as DNA, the CDR3 is TGTGCCAGCAGTTTAGGACAGCGACAAGAGACCCAGTACTTC.

The J gene is TRBJ2-7, the V gene TRBV6-1, with D possibly TRBD2 on 5 matching bases. CDR1 and CDR2 (germline): MNHNS, SASEGT. V lost 2 bases to trimming and J lost 5 bases, with 13 bases between them. The CDR3 consists of 14 residues. The CDR3 protein is CASSERRRSDEQYF. Written as DNA, the CDR3 is TGTGCCAGCAGTGAAAGACGGAGGAGTGACGAGCAGTACTTC.

J is TRBJ2-7 and V is TRBV29-1, with D perhaps matching TRBD2 (6 bases). The CDR3 is 12 amino acids. Trimming stripped 1 base from V and 5 bases from J, with 9 bases between. The germline CDR1 and CDR2 sequences are SQVTM and ANQGSEA. CDR3 DNA sequence: TGCAGCGTTGAAGGTAGCGGCCACGAGCAGTACTTC. Translation gives CSVEGSGHEQYF.

The chain employs TRBV7-9 and TRBJ2-1; TRBD2 agrees at 11 bases. Losses at the gene ends were 5 bases for V and 6 bases for J; bases not matched to a gene: 6. Germline loops: CDR1 SEHNR, CDR2 FQNEAQ (reference sequence). This CDR3 is 15 amino acids long. The CDR3 DNA sequence: TGTGCCAGCAGCCCCCATGGACTAGCGGGCAATGAGCAGTTCTTC. Amino acids: CASSPHGLAGNEQFF.

The chain links TRBV6-5 to TRBJ1-2; D uncertain. Trimming took 2 bases from V and 4 from J, leaving 8 bases between them. Germline lookup yields CDR1 MNHEY and CDR2 SVGAGI. This CDR3 spans 13 amino acids. CDR3 coding DNA: TGTGCCAGCAGTTACGCCAACTTCTATGGCTACACCTTC. Translating it yields CASSYANFYGYTF.

The gene calls are TRBV27 and TRBJ1-2; 7 bases line up with TRBD1. From germline, CDR1 is MNHEY and CDR2 SMNVEV (reference sequence). The CDR3 runs 14 residues. J was trimmed by 5 bases and V by 8 bases; bases with no gene match: 11. For the CDR3, the DNA is TGTGCCAGCGCCTCCGGGACAGCCTTTTATGGCTACACCTTC. Its protein is CASASGTAFYGYTF.

V is TRBV27 and J is TRBJ2-7, with 11 nucleotides matching TRBD1. CDR1 and CDR2 from the germline V gene are MNHEY and SMNVEV (reference sequence). The CDR3 has 14 residues. Trimming at V came to 3 bases and at J to 4 bases, leaving 2 bases not matched to a gene. The CDR3 spells CASSFRDRGYEQYF. In DNA form, the CDR3 reads TGTGCCAGCAGTTTCCGGGACAGGGGGTACGAGCAGTACTTC.

The rearrangement uses TRBV10-1 and TRBJ1-2; TRBD1 matches 11 bases. The V and J ends lost 4 bases and 6 bases, in that order; junction bases with no gene match: 4. This CDR3 region has 14 residues. Germline-derived CDR1 and CDR2 are WNHNN and SYGVQD (reference sequence). The CDR3 loop reads CASSGDRGGDGYTF. As DNA, the CDR3 is TGCGCCAGCAGTGGGGACAGGGGGGGTGATGGCTACACCTTC.

V is TRBV5-1 and J is TRBJ1-1; the D is unclear. Germline V gene data show CDR1 as SGHRS and CDR2 as YFSETQ. The CDR3 has 12 residues. The V and J ends lost 0 bases and 4 bases respectively, with 4 bases between them. The CDR3 bases are TGCGCCAGCAGCTTGGACACCACTGAAGCTTTCTTT. Amino acid sequence: CASSLDTTEAFF.

V gene TRBV19 combines with J gene TRBJ2-7, with 7 bases identical to TRBD1. Germline V gene data show CDR1 as LNHDA and CDR2 as SQIVND (reference sequence). CDR3 length: 14 residues. V was pared by 6 bases and J by 6 bases, with 11 bases of the junction left unmatched. The CDR3 is CASRATGVGSEQYF. In nucleotides, the CDR3 is TGTGCCAGTAGGGCTACAGGGGTCGGCAGCGAGCAGTACTTC.

This chain connects TRBV5-1 to TRBJ2-3, with TRBD2 as a possible D gene (6 bases). The V end lost 3 bases, the J end lost 0 bases, and 20 bases lay between the germline ends. From germline, CDR1 is SGHRS and CDR2 YFSETQ. The CDR3 extends over 18 amino acids. Here the CDR3 DNA reads TGCGCCAGCAGCTGGGATCCAAAGCGGGTTCCTAGCACAGATACGCAGTATTTT. This sequence encodes CASSWDPKRVPSTDTQYF.

The chain links TRBV4-2 to TRBJ2-2; 7 bases fit TRBD1. Per the germline V gene, CDR1 is LGHNA and CDR2 is YNFKEQ. V lost 0 bases to trimming and J lost 3 bases; unmatched junction nucleotides: 7. CDR3 length: 17 residues. The CDR3 DNA sequence: TGTGCCAGCAGCCAAGACGACAGGGCCCACCACACCGGGGAGCTGTTTTTT. Translation: CASSQDDRAHHTGELFF.

The chain is built from TRBV18 and TRBJ1-5, with 11 bases aligning to TRBD1. The CDR3 extends over 15 amino acids. With 2 bases clipped from V and 6 bases from J, the junction kept 3 bases outside the gene matches. Looked up from germline, CDR1 is KGHSH and CDR2 is LQKENI. DNA of the CDR3: TGTGCCAGCTCACCATTTGGGACAGGGGGTCAGCCCCAGCATTTT. This translates into CASSPFGTGGQPQHF.

The chain is built from TRBV9 and TRBJ1-4; D is ambiguous. V lost 5 bases and J 4 bases, leaving 9 bases between the germline ends. CDR1 is SGDLS and CDR2 is YYNGEE in the germline V gene. The CDR3 sequence is 13 residues long. This CDR3 reads CASRSGFNEKLFF. The CDR3 coding sequence is TGTGCCAGCAGGTCAGGTTTTAATGAAAAACTGTTTTTT.

For this clone: Germline and junction disagree at one end, which may indicate a read error. The chain has TRBV9 and TRBJ1-1; maybe TRBD1 (6 bases). This CDR3 region has 14 residues. Germline V CDR1 and CDR2: SGDLS, YYNGEE. The CDR3 DNA is TGTGCCAGCAGCGCCGTTAGAGGGGACACTGAAGATTTCTTT. This encodes CASSAVRGDTEDFF.